The TCR beta chain described here comes from a study of early T cells in non-severe SARS-CoV-2 infection. Study background: Bulk RNA isolated from unsorted whole blood underwent sequencing; chains were not paired.

In TCRdb, the 5' RACE reads were re-called with MiXCR into one record per CDR3 protein. The table lists some 30,000 distinct CDR3 sequences, approximately 5.3% of them singletons. The V segment lost 0 bases and the J segment 8 bases; nucleotides outside the gene matches: 7. The CDR3 length is 16 residues. Germline V gives CDR1 MNHNS, CDR2 SASEGT. The table lists this clonotype with many counts. The sequenced material came from whole blood. The chain recombines TRBV6-1 with TRBJ2-1, with 10 bases matching TRBD2. This sequence was found in an adult who was a healthcare worker with PCR-confirmed SARS-CoV-2 infection or an uninfected control (not recorded which). The CDR3 loop reads CASSEAPAGGPHEQFF. The CDR3 DNA reads as TGTGCCAGCAGTGAAGCCCCAGCGGGGGGGCCCCATGAGCAGTTCTTC.